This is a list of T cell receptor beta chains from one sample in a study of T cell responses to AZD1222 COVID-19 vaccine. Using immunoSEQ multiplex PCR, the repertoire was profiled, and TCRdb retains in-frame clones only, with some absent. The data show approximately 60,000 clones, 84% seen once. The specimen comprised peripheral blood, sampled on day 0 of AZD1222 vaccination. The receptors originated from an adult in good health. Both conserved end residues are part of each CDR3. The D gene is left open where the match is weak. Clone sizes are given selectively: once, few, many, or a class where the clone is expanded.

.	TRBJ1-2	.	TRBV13	TGTGCCAGCAGCCCAGCGGGTGACTATGGCTACACCTTC	CASSPAGDYGYTF
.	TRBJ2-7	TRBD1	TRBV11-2	TGTGCCAGCAGCTCCACCGGGACAGCACGCTACGAGCAGTACTTC	CASSSTGTARYEQYF
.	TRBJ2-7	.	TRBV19	TGTGCCAGTAGTATAGGGGGGCCAGGGGAGTTGGAGCAGTACTTC	CASSIGGPGELEQYF
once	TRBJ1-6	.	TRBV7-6	TGTGCCAGCAGCTTAGCGGCCAGGTCCAATTCACCCCTCCACTTT	CASSLAARSNSPLHF
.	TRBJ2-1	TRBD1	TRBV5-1	TGCGCCAGCAGCGTCCGGGACAGGGGTTATAATGAGCAGTTCTTC	CASSVRDRGYNEQFF
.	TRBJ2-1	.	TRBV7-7	TGTGCCAGCAGCCCCCTACAGGCCCTGAGAAATGAGCAGTTCTTC	CASSPLQALRNEQFF
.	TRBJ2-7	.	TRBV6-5	TGTGCCAGCAGTTCAGACAGGCACGAGCAGTACTTC	CASSSDRHEQYF
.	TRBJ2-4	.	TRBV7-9	TGTGCCAGCAGCGCACATCCTCTAGGGTTGGGCATTCAGTACTTC	CASSAHPLGLGIQYF
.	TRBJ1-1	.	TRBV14	TGTGCCAGCAGCCAAGACATGAGAATGAACACTGAAGCTTTCTTT	CASSQDMRMNTEAFF
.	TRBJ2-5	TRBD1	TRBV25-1	TGTGCCAGCAGAGACAGGGGACGAGAGACCCAGTACTTC	CASRDRGRETQYF
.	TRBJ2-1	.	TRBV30	TGTGCCTGGAAGGAGGTCAGCTCCTACAATGAGCAGTTCTTC	CAWKEVSSYNEQFF
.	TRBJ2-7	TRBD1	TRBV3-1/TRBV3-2	TGTGCCAGCAGCCCACGGGACAGCTACGAGCAGTACTTC	CASSPRDSYEQYF
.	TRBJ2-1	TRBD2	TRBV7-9	TGTGCCAGCAGCGCGGGGGGACCCTCCTACAATGAGCAGTTCTTC	CASSAGGPSYNEQFF
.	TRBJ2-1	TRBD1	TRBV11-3	TGTGCCAGCAGCTTAGACACAGGGGGACGTTACAATGAGCAGTTCTTC	CASSLDTGGRYNEQFF
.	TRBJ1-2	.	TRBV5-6	TGTGCCAGCAGCCCCGCCGGACAGTCCTATGGCTACACCTTC	CASSPAGQSYGYTF
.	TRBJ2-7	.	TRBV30	TGTGCCTGGAGTGTAGGCGGGTTCAACGAGCAGTACTTC	CAWSVGGFNEQYF
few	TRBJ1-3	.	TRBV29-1	TGCAGCGTTGAAAGTGTACTGGGAAACACCATATATTTT	CSVESVLGNTIYF
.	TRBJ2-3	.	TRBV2	TGTGCCAGCACCCGACTGGGCACAGATACGCAGTATTTT	CASTRLGTDTQYF
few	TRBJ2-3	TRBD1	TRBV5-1	TGCGCCAGCAGCGCCGGGGACAGGGAGACAGATACGCAGTATTTT	CASSAGDRETDTQYF
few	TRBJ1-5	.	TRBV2	TGTGCCAGCAGTGGGGGCAATCAGCCCCAGCATTTT	CASSGGNQPQHF
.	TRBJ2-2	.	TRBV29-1	TGCAGCGTTGAGACAGGTTGGACCGGGGAGCTGTTTTTT	CSVETGWTGELFF
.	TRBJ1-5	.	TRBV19	TGTGCCAGTAGCTCCTCGTACACGGGGGGTGAAGGAGGCAATCAGCCCCAGCATTTT	CASSSSYTGGEGGNQPQHF
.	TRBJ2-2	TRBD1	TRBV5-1	TGCGCCAGCAGCGAGGACAGGGTTGGCACCGGGGAGCTGTTTTTT	CASSEDRVGTGELFF
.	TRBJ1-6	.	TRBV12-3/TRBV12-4	TGTGCCAGCAGTTGGGCCGATTCACCCCTCCACTTT	CASSWADSPLHF
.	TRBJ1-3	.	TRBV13	TGTGCCAGCAGCCCGCCCTACTCTGGAAACACCATATATTTT	CASSPPYSGNTIYF
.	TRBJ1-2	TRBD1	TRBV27	TGTGCCAGCAGTTTACAGGGGGCAAAGTATGGCTACACCTTC	CASSLQGAKYGYTF
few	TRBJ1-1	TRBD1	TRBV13	TGTGCCAGCAGCTTTACAGGGGCTGAAGCTTTCTTT	CASSFTGAEAFF
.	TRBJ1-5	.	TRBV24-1	TGTGCCACCAGTGACCCGGATCAGCCCCAGCATTTT	CATSDPDQPQHF
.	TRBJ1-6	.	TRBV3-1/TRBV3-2	TGTGCCAGCAGCCAACTGGACACCTCTTCACCCCTCCACTTT	CASSQLDTSSPLHF